This T cell receptor (beta chain) is drawn from a study of T-cell memory formation after mild COVID-19. Study context: Largely donor-specific TCR clusters were found.

CDR3 length: 15 residues. The V end lost 4 bases, the J end lost 4 bases, and 16 bases lay between the germline ends. Germline CDR1 is SGHVS and CDR2 is FQNEAQ. This clonotype was counted between two and nine times. The antigen is undetermined. Each CDR3 protein is one row after TCRdb ran MiXCR on the 5' RACE reads. The sample has about 400,000 distinct CDR3 sequences; around a sixth are singletons. Study observations and caveats: For second-wave clones that peaked at day 37, SARS-CoV-2 specificity went unverified.

Sequenced material: PBMCs or a T cell subset sorted from them (not recorded which). This clonotype originated in a young man who had mild COVID-19 (a few samples of this study predate the infection). Cell type and time point are not known. The rearrangement links TRBV7-8 to TRBJ2-5, with D possibly TRBD1 on 5 matching bases. Here the CDR3 DNA reads TGTGCCAGCAGCTCGGGTTGGGGCCCCGGAGAGACCCAGTACTTC. It specifies CASSSGWGPGETQYF.